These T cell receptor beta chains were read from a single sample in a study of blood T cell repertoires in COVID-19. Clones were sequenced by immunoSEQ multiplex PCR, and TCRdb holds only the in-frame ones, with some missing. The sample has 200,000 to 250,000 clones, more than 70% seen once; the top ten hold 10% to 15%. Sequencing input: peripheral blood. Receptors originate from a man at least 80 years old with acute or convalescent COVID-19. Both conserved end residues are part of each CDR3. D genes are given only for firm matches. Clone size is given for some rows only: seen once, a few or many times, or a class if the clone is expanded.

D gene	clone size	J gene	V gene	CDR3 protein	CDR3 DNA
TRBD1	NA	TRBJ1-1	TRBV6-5	CASSLDRVNTEAFF	TGTGCCAGCAGTTTGGACAGGGTGAACACTGAAGCTTTCTTT
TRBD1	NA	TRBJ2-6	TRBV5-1	CASSSGTGFPGANVLTF	TGCGCCAGCAGCTCCGGGACAGGGTTCCCTGGGGCCAACGTCCTGACTTTC
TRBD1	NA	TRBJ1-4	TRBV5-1	CASSEQGAGYEKLFF	TGCGCCAGCAGCGAACAGGGGGCGGGTTATGAAAAACTGTTTTTT
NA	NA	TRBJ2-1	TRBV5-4	CASSKLSPPRNEQFF	TGTGCCAGCAGTAAACTCTCCCCTCCTCGCAATGAGCAGTTCTTC
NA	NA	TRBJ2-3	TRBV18	CASSFSKDGTTHTDTQYF	TGTGCCAGCTCGTTCTCCAAGGACGGGACAACTCATACAGATACGCAGTATTTT
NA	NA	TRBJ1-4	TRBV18	CASSPGGGPQPWEKLFF	TGTGCCAGCTCACCCGGGGGTGGCCCTCAACCATGGGAAAAACTGTTTTTT
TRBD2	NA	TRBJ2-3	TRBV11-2	CASSPHTGLAGLDTDTQYF	TGTGCCAGCAGCCCTCACACGGGACTAGCGGGGCTCGACACAGATACGCAGTATTTT
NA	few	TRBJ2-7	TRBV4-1	CASSQPFGSGVGDEQYF	TGCGCCAGCAGCCAACCCTTCGGGAGTGGAGTCGGTGACGAGCAGTACTTC
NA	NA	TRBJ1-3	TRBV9	CASSVDGGGSSGNTIYF	TGTGCCAGCAGCGTAGATGGGGGCGGAAGCTCTGGAAACACCATATATTTT
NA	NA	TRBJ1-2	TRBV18	CASSREVGGYGYTF	TGTGCCAGCTCCCGGGAGGTTGGGGGCTATGGCTACACCTTC
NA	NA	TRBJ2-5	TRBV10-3	CAVSETGTQETQYF	TGTGCCGTCAGTGAGACCGGTACCCAAGAGACCCAGTACTTC
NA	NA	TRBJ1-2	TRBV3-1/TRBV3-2	CASSQGGGYTF	TGTGCCAGCAGCCAGGGGGGTGGCTACACCTTC
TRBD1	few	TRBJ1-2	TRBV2	CASIGQGDYGYTF	TGTGCCAGCATCGGACAGGGAGACTATGGCTACACCTTC